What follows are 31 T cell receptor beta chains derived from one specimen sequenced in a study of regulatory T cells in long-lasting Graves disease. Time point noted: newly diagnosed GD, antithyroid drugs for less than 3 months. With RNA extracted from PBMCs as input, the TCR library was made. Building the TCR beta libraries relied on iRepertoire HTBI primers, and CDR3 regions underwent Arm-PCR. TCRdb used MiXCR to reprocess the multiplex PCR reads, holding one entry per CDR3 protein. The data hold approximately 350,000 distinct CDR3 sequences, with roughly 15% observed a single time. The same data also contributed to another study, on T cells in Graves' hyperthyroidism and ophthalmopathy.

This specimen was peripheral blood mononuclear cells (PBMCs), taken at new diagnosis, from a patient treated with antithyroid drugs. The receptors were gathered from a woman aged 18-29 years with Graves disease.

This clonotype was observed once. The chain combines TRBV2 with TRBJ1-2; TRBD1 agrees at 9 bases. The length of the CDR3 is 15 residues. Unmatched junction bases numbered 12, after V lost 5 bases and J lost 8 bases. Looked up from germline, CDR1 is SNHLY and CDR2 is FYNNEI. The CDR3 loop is CASSLSGTGQTGYTF. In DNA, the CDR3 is TGTGCCAGCAGTTTGTCCGGGACAGGGCAGACCGGCTACACCTTC.

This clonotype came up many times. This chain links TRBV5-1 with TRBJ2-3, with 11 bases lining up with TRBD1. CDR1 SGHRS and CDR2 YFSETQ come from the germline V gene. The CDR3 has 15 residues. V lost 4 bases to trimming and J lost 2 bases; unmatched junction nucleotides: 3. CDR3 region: CASSGTGGPTDTQYF. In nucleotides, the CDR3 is TGCGCCAGCAGCGGGACAGGGGGACCCACAGATACGCAGTATTTT.

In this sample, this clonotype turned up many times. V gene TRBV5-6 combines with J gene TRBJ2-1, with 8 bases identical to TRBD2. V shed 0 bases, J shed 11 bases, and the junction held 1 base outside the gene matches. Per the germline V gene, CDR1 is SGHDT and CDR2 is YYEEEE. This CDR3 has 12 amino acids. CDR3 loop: CASSLGTSQQFF. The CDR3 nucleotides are TGTGCCAGCAGCTTGGGGACTAGCCAGCAGTTCTTC.

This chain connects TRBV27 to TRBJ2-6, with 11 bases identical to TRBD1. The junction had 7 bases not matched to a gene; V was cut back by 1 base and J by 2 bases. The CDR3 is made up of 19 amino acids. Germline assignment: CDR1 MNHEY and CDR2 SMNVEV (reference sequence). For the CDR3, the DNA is TGTGCCAGCAGTTTATATAGTCTGGGACAGGGGGCTGGGGCCAACGTCCTGACTTTC. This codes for CASSLYSLGQGAGANVLTF.

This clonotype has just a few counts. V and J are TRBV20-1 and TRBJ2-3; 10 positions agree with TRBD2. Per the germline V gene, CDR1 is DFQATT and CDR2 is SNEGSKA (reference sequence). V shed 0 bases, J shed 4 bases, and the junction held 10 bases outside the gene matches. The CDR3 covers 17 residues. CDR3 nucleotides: TGCAGTGCTAGAGATCCCATGGCTAGCGGGGGTCCAGATACGCAGTATTTT. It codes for CSARDPMASGGPDTQYF.

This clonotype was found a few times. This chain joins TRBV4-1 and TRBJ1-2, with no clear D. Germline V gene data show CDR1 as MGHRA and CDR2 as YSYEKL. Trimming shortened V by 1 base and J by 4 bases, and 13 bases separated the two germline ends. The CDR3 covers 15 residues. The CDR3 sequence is CASSQGAGGIYGYTF. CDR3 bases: TGCGCCAGCAGCCAAGGAGCGGGAGGAATCTATGGCTACACCTTC.

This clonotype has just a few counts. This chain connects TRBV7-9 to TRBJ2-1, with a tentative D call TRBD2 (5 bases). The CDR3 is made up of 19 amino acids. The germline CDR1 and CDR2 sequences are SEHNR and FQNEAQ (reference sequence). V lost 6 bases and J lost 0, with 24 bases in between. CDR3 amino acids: CASRSPWGPRGSSYNEQFF. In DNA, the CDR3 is TGTGCCAGCAGGTCCCCATGGGGTCCTCGAGGGTCCTCCTACAATGAGCAGTTCTTC.

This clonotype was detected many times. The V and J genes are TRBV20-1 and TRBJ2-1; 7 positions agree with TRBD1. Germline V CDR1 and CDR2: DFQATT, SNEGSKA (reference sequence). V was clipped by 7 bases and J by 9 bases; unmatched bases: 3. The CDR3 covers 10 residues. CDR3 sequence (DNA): TGCAGTGGACAGGGTCGTGAGCAGTTCTTC. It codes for CSGQGREQFF.

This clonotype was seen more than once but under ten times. The CDR3 protein is CAWSVLTSGKRSYNEQFF. The DNA for the CDR3 is TGTGCCTGGAGTGTACTGACTAGCGGAAAGCGCTCCTACAATGAGCAGTTCTTC. V usage is TRBV30 and J usage is TRBJ2-1; 9 bases fit TRBD2. Looked up from germline, CDR1 is GTSNPN and CDR2 is SVGIG (reference sequence). The length of the CDR3 is 18 residues. The V and J ends lost 0 bases and 0 bases, in that order; junction bases with no gene match: 9.

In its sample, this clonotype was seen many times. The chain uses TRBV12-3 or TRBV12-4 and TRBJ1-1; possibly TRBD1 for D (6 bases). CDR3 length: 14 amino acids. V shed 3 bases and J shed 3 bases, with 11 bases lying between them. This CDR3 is CASSFTGGHTEAFF. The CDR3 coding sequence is TGTGCCAGCAGTTTTACCGGGGGGCACACTGAAGCTTTCTTT.

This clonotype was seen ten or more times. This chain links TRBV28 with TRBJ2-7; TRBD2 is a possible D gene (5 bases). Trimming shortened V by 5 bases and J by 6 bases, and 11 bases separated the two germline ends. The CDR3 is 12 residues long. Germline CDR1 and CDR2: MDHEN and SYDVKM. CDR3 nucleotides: TGTGCCAGCAGTCGTCTAGCTGTCGAGCAGTACTTC. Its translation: CASSRLAVEQYF.

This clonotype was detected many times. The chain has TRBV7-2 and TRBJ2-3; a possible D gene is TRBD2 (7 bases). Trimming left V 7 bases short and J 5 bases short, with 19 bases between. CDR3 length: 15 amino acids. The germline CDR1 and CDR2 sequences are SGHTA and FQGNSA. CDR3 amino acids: CASTRGTGGQDTQYF. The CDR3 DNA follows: TGTGCCAGCACCAGGGGAACGGGGGGCCAAGATACGCAGTATTTT.

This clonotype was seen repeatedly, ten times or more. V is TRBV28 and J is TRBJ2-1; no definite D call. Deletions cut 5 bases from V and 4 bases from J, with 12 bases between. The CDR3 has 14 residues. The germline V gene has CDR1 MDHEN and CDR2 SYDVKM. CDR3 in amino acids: CASSPHSIYNEQFF. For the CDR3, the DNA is TGTGCCAGCAGTCCCCATTCCATATACAATGAGCAGTTCTTC. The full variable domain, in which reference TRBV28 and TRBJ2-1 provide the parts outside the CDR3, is DVKVTQSSRYLVKRTGEKVFLECVQDMDHENMFWYRQDPGLGLRLIYFSYDVKMKEKGDIPEGYSVSREKKERFSLILESASTNQTSMYLCASSPHSIYNEQFFGPGTRLTVL.

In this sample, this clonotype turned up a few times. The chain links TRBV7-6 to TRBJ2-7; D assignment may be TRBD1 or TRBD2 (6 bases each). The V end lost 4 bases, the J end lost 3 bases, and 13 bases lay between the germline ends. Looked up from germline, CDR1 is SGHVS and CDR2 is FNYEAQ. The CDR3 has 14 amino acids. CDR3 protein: CASSSAEGGYEQYF. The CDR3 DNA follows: TGTGCCAGCAGCTCGGCGGAGGGGGGCTACGAGCAGTACTTC. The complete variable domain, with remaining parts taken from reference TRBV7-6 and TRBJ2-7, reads GAGVSQSPRYKVTKRGQDVALRCDPISGHVSLYWYRQALGQGPEFLTYFNYEAQQDKSGLPNDRFSAERPEGSISTLTIQRTEQRDSAMYRCASSSAEGGYEQYFGPGTRLTVT.

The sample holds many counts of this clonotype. The CDR3 spells CSARENSKEQFF. DNA for the CDR3: TGCAGTGCTAGAGAAAACAGCAAGGAGCAGTTCTTC. The chain joins TRBV20-1 to TRBJ2-1; D is uncertain. The CDR3 loop spans 12 amino acids. The germline V and J ends were trimmed by 0 bases and 10 bases, with 10 bases remaining between them. Per the germline V gene, CDR1 is DFQATT and CDR2 is SNEGSKA (reference sequence).

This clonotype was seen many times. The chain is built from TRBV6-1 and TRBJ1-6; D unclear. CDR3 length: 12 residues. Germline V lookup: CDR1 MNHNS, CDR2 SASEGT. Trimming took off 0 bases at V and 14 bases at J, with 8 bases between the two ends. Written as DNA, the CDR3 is TGTGCCAGCAGTGAAGCGGGTAGGGCCCTCCACTTT. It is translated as CASSEAGRALHF.

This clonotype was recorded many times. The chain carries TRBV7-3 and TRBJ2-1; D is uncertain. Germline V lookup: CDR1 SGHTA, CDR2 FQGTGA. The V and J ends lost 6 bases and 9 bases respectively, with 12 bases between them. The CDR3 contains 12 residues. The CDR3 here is CASSIGSGEQFF. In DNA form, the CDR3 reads TGTGCCAGCAGTATAGGGTCCGGTGAGCAGTTCTTC.

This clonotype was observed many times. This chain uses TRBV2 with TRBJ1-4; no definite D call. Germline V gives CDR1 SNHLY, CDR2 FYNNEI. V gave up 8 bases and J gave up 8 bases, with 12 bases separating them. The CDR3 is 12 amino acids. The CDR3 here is CASRQEGEKLFF. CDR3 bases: TGTGCCAGCCGGCAGGAGGGCGAAAAACTGTTTTTT.

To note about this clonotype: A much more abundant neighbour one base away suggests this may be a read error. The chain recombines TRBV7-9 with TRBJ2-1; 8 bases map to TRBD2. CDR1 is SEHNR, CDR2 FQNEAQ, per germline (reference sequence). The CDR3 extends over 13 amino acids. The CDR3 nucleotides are TGTGCCAGCGGCTTAATCGGGGGGGATGAGCAGTTCTTC. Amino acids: CASGLIGGDEQFF.

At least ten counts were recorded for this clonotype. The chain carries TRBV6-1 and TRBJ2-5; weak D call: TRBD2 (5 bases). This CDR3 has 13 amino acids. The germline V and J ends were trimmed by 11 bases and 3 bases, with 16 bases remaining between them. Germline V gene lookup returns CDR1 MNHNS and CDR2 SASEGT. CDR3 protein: CAGSGSEEETQYF. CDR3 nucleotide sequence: TGTGCCGGTTCGGGGTCCGAGGAAGAGACCCAGTACTTC.

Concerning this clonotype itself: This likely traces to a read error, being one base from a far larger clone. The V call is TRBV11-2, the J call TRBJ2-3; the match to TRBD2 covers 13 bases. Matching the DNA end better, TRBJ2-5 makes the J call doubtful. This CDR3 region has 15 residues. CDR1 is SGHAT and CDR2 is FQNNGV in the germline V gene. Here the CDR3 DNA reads TGTGCCAGCAGCCCACTAGCGGGGGGGATAGAGACCCAGTACTTC. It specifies CASSPLAGGIETQYF.

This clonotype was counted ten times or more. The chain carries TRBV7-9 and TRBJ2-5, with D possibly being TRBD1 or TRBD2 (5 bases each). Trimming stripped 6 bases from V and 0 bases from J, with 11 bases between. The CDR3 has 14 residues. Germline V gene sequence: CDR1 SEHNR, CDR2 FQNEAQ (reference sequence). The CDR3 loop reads CASSSEGYQETQYF. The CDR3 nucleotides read TGTGCCAGCAGTTCAGAGGGGTACCAAGAGACCCAGTACTTC. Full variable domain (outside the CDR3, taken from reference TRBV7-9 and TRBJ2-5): DTGVSQNPRHKITKRGQNVTFRCDPISEHNRLYWYRQTLGQGPEFLTYFQNEAQLEKSRLLSDRFSAERPKGSFSTLEIQRTEQGDSAMYLCASSSEGYQETQYFGPGTRLLVL.

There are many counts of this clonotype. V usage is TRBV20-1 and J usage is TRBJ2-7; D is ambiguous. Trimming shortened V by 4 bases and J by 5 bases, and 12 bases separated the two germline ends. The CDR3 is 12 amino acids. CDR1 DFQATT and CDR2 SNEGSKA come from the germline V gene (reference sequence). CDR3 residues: CSAKPSLHEQYF. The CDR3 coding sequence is TGCAGTGCTAAACCTAGTCTCCACGAGCAGTACTTC.

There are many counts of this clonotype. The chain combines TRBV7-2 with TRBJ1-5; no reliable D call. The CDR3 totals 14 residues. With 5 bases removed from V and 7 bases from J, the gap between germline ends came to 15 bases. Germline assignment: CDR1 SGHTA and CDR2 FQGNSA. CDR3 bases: TGTGCCAGCAGCAAAGGAGGCTTAGGGCAGCCCCAGCATTTT. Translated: CASSKGGLGQPQHF.

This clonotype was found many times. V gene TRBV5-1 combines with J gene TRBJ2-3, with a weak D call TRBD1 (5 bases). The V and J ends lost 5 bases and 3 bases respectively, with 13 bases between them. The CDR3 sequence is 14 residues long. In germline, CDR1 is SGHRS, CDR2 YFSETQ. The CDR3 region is CASRSQASTDTQYF. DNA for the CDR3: TGCGCCAGCAGGTCACAGGCCTCGACAGATACGCAGTATTTT.

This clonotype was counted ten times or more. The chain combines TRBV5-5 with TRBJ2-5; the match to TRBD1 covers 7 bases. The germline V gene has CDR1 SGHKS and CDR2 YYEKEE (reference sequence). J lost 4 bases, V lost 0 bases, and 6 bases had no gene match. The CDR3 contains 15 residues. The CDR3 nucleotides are TGTGCCAGCAGCTTGGGCCCAGGGGGTGGAGAGACCCAGTACTTC. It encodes CASSLGPGGGETQYF.

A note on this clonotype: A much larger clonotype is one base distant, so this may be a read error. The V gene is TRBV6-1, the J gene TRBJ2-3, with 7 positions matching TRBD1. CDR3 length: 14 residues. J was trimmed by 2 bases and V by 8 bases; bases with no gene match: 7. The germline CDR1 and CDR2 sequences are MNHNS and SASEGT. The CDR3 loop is CASGPGQSTDTQYF. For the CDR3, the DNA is TGTGCCAGCGGACCGGGACAGTCCACAGATACGCAGTATTTT.

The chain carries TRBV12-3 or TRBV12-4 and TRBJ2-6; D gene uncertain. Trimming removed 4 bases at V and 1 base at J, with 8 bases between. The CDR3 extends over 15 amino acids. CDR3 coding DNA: TGTGCCAGCAGTTCCAGAGAATCTGGGGCCAACGTCCTGACTTTC. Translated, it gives CASSSRESGANVLTF.

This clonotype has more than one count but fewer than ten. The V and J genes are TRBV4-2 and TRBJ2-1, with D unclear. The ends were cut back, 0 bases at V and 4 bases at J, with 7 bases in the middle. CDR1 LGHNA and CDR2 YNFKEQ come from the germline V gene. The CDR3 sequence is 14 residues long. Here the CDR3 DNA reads TGTGCCAGCAGCCAAGAGCGAGTATACAATGAGCAGTTCTTC. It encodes CASSQERVYNEQFF.

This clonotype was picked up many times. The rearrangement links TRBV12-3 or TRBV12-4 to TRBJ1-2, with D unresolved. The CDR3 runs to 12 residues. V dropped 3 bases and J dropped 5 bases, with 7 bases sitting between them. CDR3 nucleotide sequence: TGTGCCAGCAGTTTCTCGTCTTATGGCTACACCTTC. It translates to CASSFSSYGYTF.

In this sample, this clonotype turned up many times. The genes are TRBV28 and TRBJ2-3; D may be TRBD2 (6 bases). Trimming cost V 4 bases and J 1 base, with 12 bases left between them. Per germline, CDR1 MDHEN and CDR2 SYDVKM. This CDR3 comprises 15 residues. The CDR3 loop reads CASSSPGTGTDTQYF. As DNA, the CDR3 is TGTGCCAGCAGTTCTCCCGGGACTGGCACAGATACGCAGTATTTT.